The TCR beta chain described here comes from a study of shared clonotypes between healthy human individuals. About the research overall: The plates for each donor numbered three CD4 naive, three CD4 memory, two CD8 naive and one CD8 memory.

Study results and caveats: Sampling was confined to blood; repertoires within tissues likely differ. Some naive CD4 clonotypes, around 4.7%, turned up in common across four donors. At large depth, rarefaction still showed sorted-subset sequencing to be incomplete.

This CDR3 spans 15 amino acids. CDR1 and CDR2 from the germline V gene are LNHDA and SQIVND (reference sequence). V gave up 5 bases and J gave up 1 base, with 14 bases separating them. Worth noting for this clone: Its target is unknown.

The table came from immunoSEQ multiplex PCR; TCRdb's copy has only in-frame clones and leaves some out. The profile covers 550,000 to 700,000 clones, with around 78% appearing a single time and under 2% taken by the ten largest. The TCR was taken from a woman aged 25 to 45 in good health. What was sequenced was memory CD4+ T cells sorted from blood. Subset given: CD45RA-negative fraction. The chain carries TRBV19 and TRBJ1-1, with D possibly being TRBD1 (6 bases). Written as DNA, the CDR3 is TGTGCCAGTAGTCCCCACCTGGACAGGAACACTGAAGCTTTCTTT. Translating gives CASSPHLDRNTEAFF.